This T cell receptor (beta chain) was recorded in a study of cytotoxic CD8 clonotypes in ibrutinib-treated CLL. A word on this clone: Its specificity is not known.

The CDR3 has 15 residues. The V gene's germline CDR1 is MGHRA and CDR2 YSYEKL. With 4 bases clipped from V and 3 bases from J, the junction kept 4 bases outside the gene matches. Assay used: immunoSEQ multiplex PCR; TCRdb lists only in-frame clones, some missing. Of 150,000 to 200,000 clones listed, roughly 88% are singletons. Overall study results and limits: Treatment saw public clonotypes, which were uncommon, either contract or stay stable.

The rearrangement links TRBV4-1 to TRBJ1-4; 8 bases map to TRBD1. The sample consisted of PBMCs, taken at disease progression, from a patient treated with ibrutinib. This TCR derives from a human donor with chronic lymphocytic leukemia. The CDR3 loop reads CASSPMTGANEKLFF. Here the CDR3 DNA reads TGCGCCAGCAGCCCAATGACAGGGGCTAATGAAAAACTGTTTTTT.